The 21 T cell receptor beta chains presented below share a single source sample, sequenced in a study of cytomegalovirus exposure and HLA in healthy donors. The assay was immunoSEQ multiplex PCR, and TCRdb's table has in-frame clones only and misses some. The repertoire holds around 300,000 clones, with roughly 87% as singletons. The sequenced sample consisted of PBMCs. The receptors here all came from a woman aged 25-40 years in good health and CMV-seropositive.

The chain couples TRBV5-1 to TRBJ1-1, with TRBD1 as a possible D gene (5 bases). V was trimmed by 2 bases and J by 0 bases, leaving 14 bases between them. CDR1 SGHRS and CDR2 YFSETQ come from the germline V gene. This CDR3 has 16 residues. CDR3 nucleotide sequence: TGCGCCAGCAGCTTCTCGTCGGGGACCATGAACACTGAAGCTTTCTTT. Its translation is CASSFSSGTMNTEAFF.

Only a few counts were recorded for this clone. CDR3 bases: TGCGCCAGCAGCCAAGGTGGGGCAGGCGGCTACACCTTC. This translates into CASSQGGAGGYTF. J is TRBJ1-2 and V is TRBV4-3; perhaps TRBD1 as D (5 bases). CDR3 length: 13 amino acids. CDR1 is LGHNA and CDR2 is YSLEER in the germline V gene. Trimming took 1 base from V and 8 from J, leaving 11 bases between them.

The rearrangement joins TRBV27 to TRBJ2-2; D is perhaps TRBD1 (5 bases). This CDR3 is 14 amino acids long. The germline V gene has CDR1 MNHEY and CDR2 SMNVEV (reference sequence). V shed 7 bases and J shed 5 bases, with 14 bases lying between them. The CDR3 bases are TGTGCCAGCACCCACCCGACAGAAACCGGGGAGCTGTTTTTT. Its translation: CASTHPTETGELFF.

The gene calls are TRBV7-2 and TRBJ2-2, with D perhaps TRBD2 (5 bases). Looked up from germline, CDR1 is SGHTA and CDR2 is FQGNSA. The germline V and J ends were trimmed by 5 bases and 0 bases, with 13 bases remaining between them. The length of the CDR3 is 16 residues. The CDR3 coding sequence is TGTGCCAGCAGCCACCGATCCGGGACGAACACCGGGGAGCTGTTTTTT. It specifies CASSHRSGTNTGELFF.

The V gene is TRBV30, the J gene TRBJ1-6, with a tentative D call TRBD1 (5 bases). V lost 2 bases, J lost 9 bases, and 20 bases lay in between. Germline CDR1 and CDR2: GTSNPN and SVGIG (reference sequence). The CDR3 runs to 16 residues. The CDR3 loop reads CAWSNPPGGFPSPLHF. CDR3 nucleotide sequence: TGTGCCTGGAGTAACCCTCCTGGGGGATTCCCTTCACCCCTCCACTTT.

The genes are TRBV10-3 and TRBJ1-1; no definite D call. The CDR3 runs to 14 residues. Trimming left V 4 bases short and J 0 bases short, with 9 bases between. CDR1 and CDR2 from the germline V gene are ENHRY and SYGVKD. The CDR3 here is CAISGVVMNTEAFF. The CDR3 region has the DNA TGTGCCATCAGTGGGGTGGTCATGAACACTGAAGCTTTCTTT.

This clone was counted a few times. This chain uses TRBV29-1 with TRBJ2-1; D gene ambiguous. V was trimmed by 2 bases and J by 0 bases, leaving 11 bases between them. Germline assignment: CDR1 SQVTM and CDR2 ANQGSEA. This CDR3 region has 15 residues. CDR3: CSVERPEVSYNEQFF. Here the CDR3 DNA reads TGCAGCGTTGAACGCCCTGAAGTCTCCTACAATGAGCAGTTCTTC.

The chain has TRBV5-6 and TRBJ1-4, with D perhaps matching TRBD1 (5 bases). The length of the CDR3 is 13 residues. Deletions cut 4 bases from V and 5 bases from J, with 9 bases between. Germline V CDR1 and CDR2: SGHDT, YYEEEE. The CDR3 DNA reads as TGTGCCAGCAGCCTGGGACGGAATGAAAAACTGTTTTTT. Its translation: CASSLGRNEKLFF.

This sequence joins TRBV9 and TRBJ1-1; 7 bases fit TRBD1. Trimming at V came to 4 bases and at J to 8 bases, leaving 14 bases not matched to a gene. The CDR3 runs to 15 residues. The germline CDR1 and CDR2 sequences are SGDLS and YYNGEE. The CDR3, as DNA: TGTGCCAGCAGCATTGTCAAGGGGGCGGGTGCGGAAGCTTTCTTT. It specifies CASSIVKGAGAEAFF.

This chain connects TRBV2 to TRBJ1-5; no clear D. V was pared by 1 base and J by 5 bases, with 9 bases between. Germline V gene lookup returns CDR1 SNHLY and CDR2 FYNNEI. This CDR3 is built from 14 residues. The CDR3 DNA follows: TGTGCCAGCAGTGAAGGGACGGTGCATCAGCCCCAGCATTTT. This codes for CASSEGTVHQPQHF.

The chain is built from TRBV29-1 and TRBJ1-1; tentative D call: TRBD1 (5 bases). V lost 5 bases to trimming and J lost 5 bases, with 18 bases between them. The CDR3 is 14 residues long. CDR1 and CDR2 from the germline V gene are SQVTM and ANQGSEA. The CDR3 coding sequence is TGCAGCGTTCGCATTTGGGGGGAAGGGACTGAAGCTTTCTTT. Its protein product is CSVRIWGEGTEAFF.

The chain uses TRBV5-6 and TRBJ2-7; TRBD1 aligns across 12 bases. The CDR3 extends over 15 amino acids. Germline CDR1 SGHDT, CDR2 YYEEEE. The V segment lost 4 bases and the J segment 7 bases; nucleotides outside the gene matches: 9. CDR3 in amino acids: CASSIPGQGAKEQYF. CDR3 in DNA: TGTGCCAGCAGCATCCCGGGACAGGGGGCGAAAGAGCAGTACTTC. The whole variable domain, remainder taken from reference TRBV5-6 and TRBJ2-7, is DAGVTQSPTHLIKTRGQQVTLRCSPKSGHDTVSWYQQALGQGPQFIFQYYEEEERQRGNFPDRFSGHQFPNYSSELNVNALLLGDSALYLCASSIPGQGAKEQYFGPGTRLTVT.

The chain combines TRBV10-3 with TRBJ1-5; D remains ambiguous. Trimming pared 2 bases from V and 4 bases from J, leaving 3 bases between. The germline gives CDR1 ENHRY, CDR2 SYGVKD. This CDR3 comprises 12 residues. This CDR3 reads CAISETNQPQHF. In DNA, the CDR3 is TGTGCCATCAGTGAGACAAATCAGCCCCAGCATTTT.

The rearrangement joins TRBV13 to TRBJ2-3; 11 bases align to TRBD2. Unmatched junction bases numbered 7, after V lost 1 base and J lost 7 bases. The germline V gene encodes CDR1 PRHDT and CDR2 FYEKMQ (reference sequence). The CDR3 loop spans 16 amino acids. CDR3: CASSLVGASGRHTQYF. The CDR3 nucleotides read TGTGCCAGCAGCTTAGTGGGGGCTAGCGGGAGGCATACGCAGTATTTT.

The CDR3 is CASIRGLGTAKNIQYF. DNA for the CDR3: TGTGCCAGCATTCGAGGGTTGGGGACGGCCAAAAACATTCAGTACTTC. V and J are TRBV2 and TRBJ2-4, with D perhaps TRBD1 or TRBD2 (5 bases each). The germline V and J ends were trimmed by 7 bases and 1 base, with 17 bases remaining between them. Germline V gene lookup returns CDR1 SNHLY and CDR2 FYNNEI. The CDR3 covers 16 residues.

The gene calls are TRBV19 and TRBJ2-2; TRBD2 matches at 7 bases. The junction had 15 bases not matched to a gene; V was cut back by 6 bases and J by 2 bases. Germline CDR1 LNHDA, CDR2 SQIVND (reference sequence). The CDR3 sequence is 18 residues long. The CDR3 bases are TGTGCCAGTAGCCCCCTTTATGGCGGGAGACCCAACACCGGGGAGCTGTTTTTT. Protein: CASSPLYGGRPNTGELFF.

V and J are TRBV7-2 and TRBJ2-1; D perhaps matches TRBD2 (5 bases). This CDR3 contains 14 residues. Germline-derived CDR1 and CDR2 are SGHTA and FQGNSA. Trimming stripped 2 bases from V and 2 bases from J, with 7 bases between. The CDR3 protein is CASSLTSTYNEQFF. CDR3 nucleotides: TGTGCCAGCAGCTTAACTAGTACCTACAATGAGCAGTTCTTC.

Only a few counts were recorded for this clone. The chain carries TRBV4-1 and TRBJ2-5; 13 positions agree with TRBD2. Germline trimming cut 1 base from V and 2 bases from J; bases unmatched to any gene: 10. The CDR3 contains 19 residues. Germline CDR1 reads MGHRA; CDR2 reads YSYEKL. CDR3 region: CASSQVPTGTSGDQETQYF. The CDR3, as DNA: TGCGCCAGCAGCCAAGTCCCAACCGGGACTAGCGGGGATCAAGAGACCCAGTACTTC.

This clone was observed once. V is TRBV4-2 and J is TRBJ1-3, with TRBD1 as a possible D gene (5 bases). The V gene's germline CDR1 is LGHNA and CDR2 YNFKEQ. V lost 4 bases, J lost 4 bases, and 20 bases lay in between. This CDR3 comprises 17 residues. The CDR3 here is CASSPWGFEASGNTIYF. In DNA form, the CDR3 reads TGTGCCAGCAGCCCGTGGGGGTTTGAGGCTTCCGGAAACACCATATATTTT.

The J gene is TRBJ1-1, the V gene TRBV20-1, with a weak D call TRBD1 (6 bases). This CDR3 is built from 11 residues. CDR1 and CDR2 (germline): DFQATT, SNEGSKA (reference sequence). V was cut by 4 bases and J by 7 bases, with 10 bases left in between. The CDR3 spells CSAKQGHEAFF. The CDR3 DNA is TGCAGTGCTAAACAGGGTCATGAAGCTTTCTTT.

The chain has TRBV7-2 and TRBJ1-6, with D perhaps matching TRBD1 (6 bases). The CDR3 has 15 amino acids. V was clipped by 4 bases and J by 9 bases, with 16 bases between them. CDR1 is SGHTA, CDR2 FQGNSA, per germline. The chain's CDR3 is CASSSQQGLGSPLHF. DNA for the CDR3: TGTGCCAGCAGCTCTCAACAGGGTTTAGGTTCACCCCTCCACTTT.